The clone carrying this T cell receptor (beta chain) has a handful of counts. Its target is unknown. Bulk libraries came from a prior protocol with listed TCR primers. One entry per CDR3 protein results from TCRdb running MiXCR on the PCR reads. The sample contains 460,000 or so distinct CDR3 sequences, about a fifth of which appear only once. This record comes from a study of molecular identifiers for immune sequencing clone quantification. Study results and caveats: Barcode collisions between identical TCR molecules could shrink estimates of highly expanded clone sizes. Whereas naive cells kept under 1% of molecules in clones above 20 RNA copies, such clones held over 97% in effectors.

The J segment lost 6 bases and the V segment lost 1 base, leaving 9 bases of the junction unmatched. The CDR3 loop spans 17 amino acids. Germline V lookup: CDR1 LGHDT, CDR2 YNNKEL (reference sequence). Naive CD8 sequencing libraries were generated from about 19,000 to 1,100,000 sorted cells, with 10%, 30% or 50% RNA as input. The sample taken for sequencing was naive CD8+ T cells from blood, with Jurkat cell RNA spiked in. Subset given: FACS-sorted CD8+CD4-CCR7+CD45RA+ naive T cells. The J gene is TRBJ2-2, the V gene TRBV3-1, with 9 bases fitting TRBD1. This TCR derives from a human donor in good health. Some libraries in this study had Jurkat cell RNA spiked in. This CDR3 reads CASSQVLGQGRPGELFF. As DNA, the CDR3 is TGTGCCAGCAGCCAAGTCTTGGGACAGGGTAGGCCCGGGGAGCTGTTTTTT.